The 16 T cell receptor beta chains below were found in one sample sequenced in a study of blood T cell repertoires in COVID-19. Sequenced by immunoSEQ multiplex PCR; TCRdb stores in-frame clones only, minus some. This table has about 380,000 clones, about 90% appearing once. The sequencing input was PBMCs or T cells enriched from blood (not recorded which). The receptor source for this set is a man between 25 and 39 years old who had recovered from COVID-19.

This chain uses TRBV27 with TRBJ2-1; tentative D call: TRBD1 (6 bases). Germline V gene lookup returns CDR1 MNHEY and CDR2 SMNVEV (reference sequence). V dropped 2 bases and J dropped 1 base, with 12 bases sitting between them. This CDR3 is 16 amino acids long. The CDR3 nucleotides read TGTGCCAGCAGTTTAGACAGGATTCTTTCCTACAATGAGCAGTTCTTC. Amino acids: CASSLDRILSYNEQFF.

The chain uses TRBV9 and TRBJ2-5; unclear D gene. This CDR3 has 15 residues. Per the germline V gene, CDR1 is SGDLS and CDR2 is YYNGEE. The V and J ends lost 1 base and 2 bases respectively, with 12 bases between them. CDR3: CASSVSSLVQETQYF. The CDR3 DNA reads as TGTGCCAGCAGCGTATCGAGTCTGGTACAAGAGACCCAGTACTTC.

The chain is built from TRBV4-3 and TRBJ1-2, with D possibly TRBD1 on 6 matching bases. Germline CDR1 is LGHNA and CDR2 is YSLEER. The CDR3 extends over 15 amino acids. Between the trimmed V and J ends, which lost 4 bases and 10 bases, there was a span of 22 bases. In DNA, the CDR3 is TGCGCCAGCAGCCCAGGCGTGGGGGGGCCGCCGCACTACACCTTC. It yields the protein CASSPGVGGPPHYTF.

V usage is TRBV19 and J usage is TRBJ2-7, with D hard to call. V was cut by 5 bases and J by 2 bases, with 4 bases left in between. There are 11 residues in the CDR3. In germline, CDR1 is LNHDA, CDR2 SQIVND (reference sequence). The DNA for the CDR3 is TGTGCCAGTAGTCGGGCCTACGAGCAGTACTTC. Protein sequence: CASSRAYEQYF.

CDR3 sequence (DNA): TGTGCCAGCCGGGAGGGGAACACTGAAGCTTTCTTT. It encodes CASREGNTEAFF. The chain recombines TRBV6-5 with TRBJ1-1; D gene uncertain. Deletions cut 8 bases from V and 1 base from J, with 8 bases between. The V gene's germline CDR1 is MNHEY and CDR2 SVGAGI. The CDR3 totals 12 residues.

The rearrangement links TRBV18 to TRBJ2-5; a possible D gene is TRBD1 (5 bases). This CDR3 has 13 residues. Trimming left V 6 bases short and J 4 bases short, with 12 bases between. Germline lookup yields CDR1 KGHSH and CDR2 LQKENI. The CDR3 DNA reads as TGTGCCAGCTCCCATCCCAGGGTAGAGACCCAGTACTTC. It is translated as CASSHPRVETQYF.

The genes are TRBV6-1 and TRBJ1-2, with 7 bases lining up with TRBD1. The CDR3 has 15 residues. Germline CDR1 reads MNHNS; CDR2 reads SASEGT. V lost 5 bases and J lost 8; bases outside the gene matches: 14. CDR3 sequence reads: CASSFETGISVGYTF. CDR3 nucleotide sequence: TGTGCCAGCAGTTTCGAGACAGGGATAAGTGTCGGCTACACCTTC.

The rearrangement links TRBV7-8 to TRBJ2-2, with 8 nucleotides matching TRBD1. The germline CDR1 and CDR2 sequences are SGHVS and FQNEAQ. J was trimmed by 1 base and V by 2 bases; bases with no gene match: 3. The CDR3 extends over 16 amino acids. The CDR3 here is CASSLMGQVNTGELFF. In nucleotides, the CDR3 is TGTGCCAGCAGCTTAATGGGACAGGTGAACACCGGGGAGCTGTTTTTT.

The chain carries TRBV25-1 and TRBJ1-1; D is perhaps TRBD1 (5 bases). Germline-derived CDR1 and CDR2 are MGHDK and SYGVNS. With 6 bases removed from V and 1 base from J, the gap between germline ends came to 9 bases. The CDR3 length is 13 residues. The CDR3 DNA follows: TGTGCCAGCAGATCCACAGGGAACACTGAAGCTTTCTTT. This codes for CASRSTGNTEAFF.

The gene calls are TRBV18 and TRBJ2-7; 12 nucleotides align to TRBD2. Germline assignment: CDR1 KGHSH and CDR2 LQKENI. This CDR3 is built from 15 residues. Trimming took 3 bases from V and 7 from J; bases not matched to a gene: 7. The CDR3 loop reads CASSPGLAGRVEQYF. The CDR3, as DNA: TGTGCCAGCTCACCCGGACTAGCGGGGAGAGTTGAGCAGTACTTC.

This clone was counted a single time. The chain has TRBV7-9 and TRBJ2-5; no firm D call. With 3 bases removed from V and 4 bases from J, the gap between germline ends came to 12 bases. Germline V lookup: CDR1 SEHNR, CDR2 FQNEAQ (reference sequence). The CDR3 totals 14 residues. This chain's CDR3 is CASSFRSSGETQYF. CDR3 DNA: TGTGCCAGCAGCTTCCGGTCGAGTGGAGAGACCCAGTACTTC. Drawing the rest from reference TRBV7-9 and TRBJ2-5, the complete variable domain is DTGVSQNPRHKITKRGQNVTFRCDPISEHNRLYWYRQTLGQGPEFLTYFQNEAQLEKSRLLSDRFSAERPKGSFSTLEIQRTEQGDSAMYLCASSFRSSGETQYFGPGTRLLVL.

This sequence joins TRBV6-1 and TRBJ2-5; a possible D gene is TRBD1 (5 bases). Deletions cut 3 bases from V and 1 base from J, with 9 bases between. Germline V lookup: CDR1 MNHNS, CDR2 SASEGT. The length of the CDR3 is 14 residues. CDR3: CASSETALQETQYF. The CDR3 DNA reads TGTGCCAGCAGTGAGACAGCCCTCCAAGAGACCCAGTACTTC.

The rearrangement uses TRBV9 and TRBJ2-5; the match to TRBD2 covers 7 bases. The ends lost 4 bases at V and 3 bases at J; junction bases unmatched: 12. CDR3 length equals 16 residues. Germline V lookup: CDR1 SGDLS, CDR2 YYNGEE. The CDR3 reads CASSPREVRVEETQYF. CDR3 DNA sequence: TGTGCCAGCAGCCCCCGGGAGGTAAGGGTCGAAGAGACCCAGTACTTC.

This clone showed up just once. This rearrangement joins TRBV3-1 (or the pseudogene TRBV3-2) to TRBJ2-5; no clear D gene. CDR3 length: 14 residues. CDR1 and CDR2 from the germline V gene are LGHDT and YNNKEL (reference sequence). The ends were cut back, 1 base at V and 5 bases at J, with 11 bases in the middle. This chain's CDR3 is CASSQAGAEETQYF. The CDR3 DNA sequence: TGTGCCAGCAGCCAAGCGGGTGCGGAGGAGACCCAGTACTTC.

The table lists this clone with a count of one. The V call is TRBV3-1 (or the pseudogene TRBV3-2), the J call TRBJ1-6; 8 bases agree with TRBD1. Germline trimming cut 4 bases from V and 8 bases from J; bases unmatched to any gene: 4. The CDR3 runs 14 residues. In germline, CDR1 is LGHDT, CDR2 YNNKEL (reference sequence). DNA of the CDR3: TGTGCCAGCAGCCGTGGACAGGGCCATTCACCCCTCCACTTT. Protein sequence: CASSRGQGHSPLHF.

This sequence joins TRBV19 and TRBJ1-4, with D hard to call. Germline V gives CDR1 LNHDA, CDR2 SQIVND (reference sequence). This CDR3 contains 13 residues. Trimming pared 4 bases from V and 2 bases from J, leaving 5 bases between. Here the CDR3 DNA reads TGTGCCAGTAGTAGGCAGACTAATGAAAAACTGTTTTTT. Translation: CASSRQTNEKLFF.